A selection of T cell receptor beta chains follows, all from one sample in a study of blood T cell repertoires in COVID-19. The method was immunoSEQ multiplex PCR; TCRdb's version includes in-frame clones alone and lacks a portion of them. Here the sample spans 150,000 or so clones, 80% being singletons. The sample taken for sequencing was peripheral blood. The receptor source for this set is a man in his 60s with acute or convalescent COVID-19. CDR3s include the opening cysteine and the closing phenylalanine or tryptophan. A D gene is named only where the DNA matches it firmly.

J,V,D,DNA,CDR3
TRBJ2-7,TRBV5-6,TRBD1,TGTGCCAGCAGCTGGGGACAGGGGGCTTCCTACGAGCAGTACTTC,CASSWGQGASYEQYF
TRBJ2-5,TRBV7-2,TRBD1,TGTGCCAGCAGCTTAATGGGACAGGGGCGCGAGACCCAGTACTTC,CASSLMGQGRETQYF
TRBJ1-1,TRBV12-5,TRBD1,TGTGCTAGTGCCAGAACAGGGGACACTGAAGCTTTCTTT,CASARTGDTEAFF
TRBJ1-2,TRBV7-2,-,TGTGCCAGCAGCTTTTCAGTTCGCGGGGGCTATGGCTACACCTTC,CASSFSVRGGYGYTF
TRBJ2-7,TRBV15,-,TGTGCCACCAGCAGAGACTACACAGGGCCCTACGAGCAGTACTTC,CATSRDYTGPYEQYF
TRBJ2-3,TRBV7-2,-,TGTGCCAGCAGCTTACGTATCACAGATACGCAGTATTTT,CASSLRITDTQYF
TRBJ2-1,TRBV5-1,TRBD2,TGCGCCAGCAGCTTGGGCGGGGGGCAGAACAATGAGCAGTTCTTC,CASSLGGGQNNEQFF
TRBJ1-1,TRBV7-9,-,TGTGCCAGCAGCCTTCAGGCCCGGACAGAAGCTTTCTTT,CASSLQARTEAFF
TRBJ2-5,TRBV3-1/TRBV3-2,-,TGTGCCAGCAGCGGGGCAGGGGAGACCCAGTACTTC,CASSGAGETQYF
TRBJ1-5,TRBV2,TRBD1,TGTGCCAGCAGTGAGGGGACAGGGCGAGGACAGCCCCAGCATTTT,CASSEGTGRGQPQHF
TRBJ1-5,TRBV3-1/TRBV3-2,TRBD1,TGTGCCAGCAGCCAGACTCAGGGGGGCGGCAATCAGCCCCAGCATTTT,CASSQTQGGGNQPQHF
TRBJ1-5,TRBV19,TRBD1,TGTGCCAGTAGTAAACCCAGGCAGGGGGCATATCAGCCCCAGCATTTT,CASSKPRQGAYQPQHF
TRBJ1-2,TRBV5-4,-,TGTGCCAGCAGCTTGGATCAGGGGATAAGGGGCTACACCTTC,CASSLDQGIRGYTF